The next 12 T cell receptor beta chains were all read from a single sample in a study of T cell responses to AZD1222 COVID-19 vaccine. Assay used: immunoSEQ multiplex PCR; TCRdb lists only in-frame clones, some missing. Altogether 150,000 to 200,000 clones are present, 85% to 90% being singletons, with the ten largest covering less than 6.5%. The sequences come from peripheral blood, collected on day 0 of AZD1222 vaccination. Receptors originate from an adult in good health.

The rearrangement links TRBV2 to TRBJ2-3; TRBD1 aligns across 7 bases. This CDR3 spans 16 amino acids. With 2 bases clipped from V and 3 bases from J, the junction kept 8 bases outside the gene matches. Germline CDR1 and CDR2: SNHLY and FYNNEI. The CDR3 region has the DNA TGTGCCAGCAGTGAAAGGGGGCGGGTAGGGACAGATACGCAGTATTTT. Its protein is CASSERGRVGTDTQYF.

The chain couples TRBV3-1 (or the pseudogene TRBV3-2) to TRBJ1-2; 7 nucleotides match TRBD1. Germline V gives CDR1 LGHDT, CDR2 YNNKEL (reference sequence). Unmatched junction bases numbered 10, after V lost 1 base and J lost 5 bases. The CDR3 spans 16 residues. CDR3 nucleotides: TGTGCCAGCAGCCAAGGCCGGGTCAGGGGGGTATATGGCTACACCTTC. Translated, it gives CASSQGRVRGVYGYTF.

The CDR3 nucleotides read TGTGCCAGCAGTACTCAGGGCCCCGAGCAGTACTTC. Protein sequence: CASSTQGPEQYF. The rearrangement links TRBV28 to TRBJ2-7; D is perhaps TRBD1 (5 bases). CDR1 is MDHEN, CDR2 SYDVKM, per germline. The V end lost 5 bases, the J end lost 6 bases, and 11 bases lay between the germline ends. The length of the CDR3 is 12 residues.

The chain links TRBV27 to TRBJ2-5; TRBD2 might be the D (7 bases). Germline V lookup: CDR1 MNHEY, CDR2 SMNVEV (reference sequence). Deletions cut 6 bases from V and 4 bases from J, with 15 bases between. This CDR3 is built from 14 residues. Here the CDR3 DNA reads TGTGCCAGCAGGGGGGGGCCTTTTCGAGAGACCCAGTACTTC. This gives the protein CASRGGPFRETQYF.

The chain combines TRBV24-1 with TRBJ1-1, with D uncertain. The V end was cut by 8 bases, the J end by 1 base, with 10 bases between. Germline V gives CDR1 KGHDR, CDR2 SFDVKD. The CDR3 contains 13 residues. The CDR3 reads CATTTHGNTEAFF. The CDR3 coding sequence is TGTGCCACCACTACGCACGGGAACACTGAAGCTTTCTTT.

This chain links TRBV27 with TRBJ2-1; TRBD2 is a possible D gene (6 bases). Trimming shortened V by 1 base and J by 11 bases, and 21 bases separated the two germline ends. CDR3 length equals 16 residues. Germline assignment: CDR1 MNHEY and CDR2 SMNVEV (reference sequence). CDR3 coding DNA: TGTGCCAGCAGTTTATATCGAGGGGACTCCTTTATTAAGCAGTTCTTC. Translating it yields CASSLYRGDSFIKQFF.

The chain carries TRBV9 and TRBJ1-5; 10 bases are shared with TRBD1. The V gene end was trimmed by 2 bases and the J gene end by 4 bases; junction bases not matched to a gene: 12. The germline gives CDR1 SGDLS, CDR2 YYNGEE. The CDR3 loop spans 18 amino acids. The CDR3 is CASSVGRDRGVRNQPQHF. The CDR3, as DNA: TGTGCCAGCAGCGTTGGCCGGGACAGGGGAGTAAGGAATCAGCCCCAGCATTTT.

The chain joins TRBV5-6 to TRBJ1-6; D is unclear. CDR3 size: 14 residues. V lost 2 bases, J lost 9 bases, and 12 bases lay in between. Germline CDR1 and CDR2: SGHDT and YYEEEE. CDR3 sequence (DNA): TGTGCCAGCAGCTTTAACTTGGATGGTTCACCCCTCCACTTT. It yields the protein CASSFNLDGSPLHF.

The chain is built from TRBV6-1 and TRBJ1-2; a possible D gene is TRBD1 (5 bases). The CDR3 covers 15 residues. Germline V CDR1 and CDR2: MNHNS, SASEGT. Trimming took off 3 bases at V and 2 bases at J, with 13 bases between the two ends. CDR3 sequence (DNA): TGTGCCAGCAGTGAGGGGCCCGGGGGAAACTATGGCTACACCTTC. Encoded protein: CASSEGPGGNYGYTF.

This clone was found a few times. The V call is TRBV4-2, the J call TRBJ2-1, with 9 positions matching TRBD2. The CDR3 runs 16 residues. Germline loops: CDR1 LGHNA, CDR2 YNFKEQ. The trim removed 0 bases at V and 8 bases at J, leaving 8 bases unmatched. The CDR3 coding sequence is TGTGCCAGCAGCCAAGACCTGGCTAGCGGGGCGGATGAGCAGTTCTTC. Encoded protein: CASSQDLASGADEQFF.

The chain couples TRBV6-1 to TRBJ1-5, with 10 positions matching TRBD1. From germline, CDR1 is MNHNS and CDR2 SASEGT. This CDR3 has 17 amino acids. After removal of 2 bases from V and 3 bases from J, the junction contained 7 bases not matched to a gene. The CDR3 sequence: CASSEWGTGVDNQPQHF. DNA for the CDR3: TGTGCCAGCAGTGAATGGGGGACAGGGGTAGACAATCAGCCCCAGCATTTT.

The chain carries TRBV29-1 and TRBJ1-2; D gene ambiguous. From germline, CDR1 is SQVTM and CDR2 ANQGSEA. The CDR3 extends over 12 amino acids. Deletions cut 2 bases from V and 4 bases from J, with 8 bases between. The CDR3 loop reads CSVERTAYGYTF. The CDR3 DNA sequence: TGCAGCGTTGAAAGGACTGCCTATGGCTACACCTTC.